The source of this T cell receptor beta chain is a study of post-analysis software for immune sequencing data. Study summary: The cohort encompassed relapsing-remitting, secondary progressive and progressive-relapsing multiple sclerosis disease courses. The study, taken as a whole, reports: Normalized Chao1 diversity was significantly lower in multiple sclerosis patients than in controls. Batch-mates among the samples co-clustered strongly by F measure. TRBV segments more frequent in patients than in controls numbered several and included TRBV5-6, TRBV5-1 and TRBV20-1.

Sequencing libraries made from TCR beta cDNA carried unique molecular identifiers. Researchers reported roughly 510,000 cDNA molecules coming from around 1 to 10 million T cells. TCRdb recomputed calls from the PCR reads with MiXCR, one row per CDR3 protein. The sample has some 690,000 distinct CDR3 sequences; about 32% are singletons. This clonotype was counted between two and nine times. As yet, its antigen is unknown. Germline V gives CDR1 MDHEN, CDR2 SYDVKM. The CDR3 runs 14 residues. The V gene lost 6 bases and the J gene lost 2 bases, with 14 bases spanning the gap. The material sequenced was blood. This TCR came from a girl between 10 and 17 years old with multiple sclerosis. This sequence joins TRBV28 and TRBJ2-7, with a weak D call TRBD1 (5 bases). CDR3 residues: CASSFSRATYEQYF. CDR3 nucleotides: TGTGCCAGCAGCTTTTCCAGGGCCACCTACGAGCAGTACTTC. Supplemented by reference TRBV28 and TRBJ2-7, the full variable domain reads DVKVTQSSRYLVKRTGEKVFLECVQDMDHENMFWYRQDPGLGLRLIYFSYDVKMKEKGDIPEGYSVSREKKERFSLILESASTNQTSMYLCASSFSRATYEQYFGPGTRLTVT.